The following is a T cell receptor beta chain sequence with its context. As yet, its antigen is unknown. This PCR relied on a set of 60 Vbeta primers and 13 Jbeta primers. TCRdb's table, derived via immunoSEQ multiplex PCR, lists solely in-frame clones and lacks some. Among roughly 150,000 clones listed, about 74% were seen once. The record originates from a study of cytomegalovirus exposure and HLA in healthy donors. Study-wide points: Rates of TCR association differed by HLA locus in a later analysis, with DRB1 highest and HLA-C lowest. V- and J-gene trimming of TCR beta was linked (in a later analysis) to a missense DCLRE1C variant. The authors listed 150 to 200 TCR beta chains as cytomegalovirus-associated. Reports state that TCR beta sequences accurately predicted most subjects' HLA-A and HLA-B alleles.

This CDR3 is built from 14 residues. Germline values: CDR1 LNHDA, CDR2 SQIVND (reference sequence). Trimming cost V 3 bases and J 2 bases; bases outside gene matches: 2. Sequences were obtained from PBMCs. The chain joins TRBV19 to TRBJ2-5, with 8 bases fitting TRBD1. This TCR was sampled from a woman in her thirties or forties in good health and CMV-seronegative. The CDR3: CASSITGGQETQYF. The CDR3 DNA follows: TGTGCCAGTAGTATCACAGGGGGACAAGAGACCCAGTACTTC.